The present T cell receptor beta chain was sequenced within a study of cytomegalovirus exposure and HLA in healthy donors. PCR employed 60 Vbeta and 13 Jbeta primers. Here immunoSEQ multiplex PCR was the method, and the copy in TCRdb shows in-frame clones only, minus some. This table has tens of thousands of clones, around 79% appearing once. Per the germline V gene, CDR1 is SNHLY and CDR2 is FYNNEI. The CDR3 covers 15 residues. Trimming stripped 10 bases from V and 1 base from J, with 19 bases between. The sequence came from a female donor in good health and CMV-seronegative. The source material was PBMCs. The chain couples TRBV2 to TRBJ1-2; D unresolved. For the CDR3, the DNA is TGTGCCACCCTAGCAGTCCCGGGGATTAACTATGGCTACACCTTC. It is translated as CATLAVPGINYGYTF.